A selection of T cell receptor beta chains follows, all from one sample in a study of identical twins. TCRdb re-analysed the 5' RACE reads in MiXCR, keeping a single row per CDR3 protein. This repertoire shows hundreds of thousands of distinct CDR3 sequences, around 6% found once; its top ten account for about 1.8%. Sample: naive T cells sorted from blood. These TCRs come from a young man in good health. The CDR3 runs from the conserved cysteine through the conserved F or W. Fields, in order: clone size, V gene, CDR3 length, D gene, J gene, CDR3 DNA, CDR3 protein. A D gene is named only where the DNA matches it firmly. Rows may omit the clone size; those that give it use once, few, many or a size class.

once	TRBV7-6	15	-	TRBJ2-2	TGTGCCAGCAGCTTAGCGAATGTGGGGACCGGGGAGCTGTTTTTT	CASSLANVGTGELFF
few	TRBV5-1	18	TRBD1	TRBJ1-5	TGCGCCAGCAGCCAAGGTCCGGGACAGGGGAATAACAATCAGCCCCAGCATTTT	CASSQGPGQGNNNQPQHF
-	TRBV10-1	17	TRBD1	TRBJ2-1	TGCGCCAGCAGTGAGTCGGGGACAGCAAGCTCCTACAATGAGCAGTTCTTC	CASSESGTASSYNEQFF
-	TRBV27	15	TRBD2	TRBJ2-7	TGTGCCAGCAGTTCAGGCCTCGGGGCAGCGGGAGAGCAGTACTTC	CASSSGLGAAGEQYF
few	TRBV3-1	19	-	TRBJ1-3	TGTGCCAGCAGCCAAGGCCAGTGGAGATACCGCGGCTCTGGAAACACCATATATTTT	CASSQGQWRYRGSGNTIYF
-	TRBV7-6	15	TRBD2	TRBJ2-1	TGTGCCAGCAGTTTGACTAGCGGGGAGTCGGATGAGCAGTTCTTC	CASSLTSGESDEQFF
-	TRBV7-2	17	-	TRBJ2-3	TGTGCCAGCAGCTTATCTCGACGGGGAGGGGGGCCAGATACGCAGTATTTT	CASSLSRRGGGPDTQYF
-	TRBV5-1	15	-	TRBJ2-2	TGCGCCAGCAGCCCGAGCAGGGGATGGACCGGGGAGCTGTTTTTT	CASSPSRGWTGELFF
few	TRBV12-3/TRBV12-4	20	TRBD2	TRBJ2-1	TGTGCCAGCAGTTTACGTTTGATCGGGACTAGCGGGAGGGCCGCCAATGAGCAGTTCTTC	CASSLRLIGTSGRAANEQFF
few	TRBV18	15	TRBD2	TRBJ2-7	TGTGCCAGCTCACCCCGAAACGGGAGGGCCTACGAGCAGTACTTC	CASSPRNGRAYEQYF
-	TRBV20-1	13	-	TRBJ2-1	TGCAGTGCTAGCTCCTCCCCGGGCCCAGAGCAGTTCTTC	CSASSSPGPEQFF
-	TRBV30	16	TRBD1	TRBJ2-3	TGTGCCTGCCTGGGACAGGGATTTGATTTGGAGGTTACGCAGTATTTT	CACLGQGFDLEVTQYF
many	TRBV15	14	-	TRBJ2-5	TGTGCCACCAGTCCCGGACATTTTCAAGAGACCCAGTACTTC	CATSPGHFQETQYF
many	TRBV12-3/TRBV12-4	14	-	TRBJ2-1	TGTGCCAGCAGCCCCACCAGGGTACGCAATGAGCAGTTCTTC	CASSPTRVRNEQFF
-	TRBV12-3/TRBV12-4	14	-	TRBJ1-5	TGTGCCAGCAGTCTAAGGACGAATGAGCAGCCCCAGCATTTT	CASSLRTNEQPQHF
few	TRBV30	15	-	TRBJ2-5	TGTGCCTGGAGTAGGGGCGGTGGAGGCCAAGAGACCCAGTACTTC	CAWSRGGGGQETQYF
many	TRBV9	13	-	TRBJ2-3	TGTGCCAGCAGCGTAGGCACACTTAATACGCAGTATTTT	CASSVGTLNTQYF
many	TRBV25-1	12	TRBD1	TRBJ1-2	TGTGCCAGCAGTGGCACAGGGGGCGGCTACACCTTC	CASSGTGGGYTF
many	TRBV7-2	14	TRBD2	TRBJ2-7	TGTGCCAGCACCGGGACTAGCGGACCCTACGAGCAGTACTTC	CASTGTSGPYEQYF
few	TRBV12-3/TRBV12-4	14	-	TRBJ2-1	TGTGCCAGCAGTTTAGGGACCATCTACAATGAGCAGTTCTTC	CASSLGTIYNEQFF
few	TRBV19	13	TRBD1	TRBJ2-7	TGTGCCATCACACAGGGGAAGAGGGTCGAGCAGTACTTC	CAITQGKRVEQYF
many	TRBV7-9	13	-	TRBJ2-5	TGTGCCAGCAGCTTAACGGCCCAAGAGACCCAGTACTTC	CASSLTAQETQYF
many	TRBV12-3/TRBV12-4	15	TRBD1	TRBJ1-5	TGTGCCAGCAGTTCCCGGGACAGTCCGGCGGCGCCCCAGCATTTT	CASSSRDSPAAPQHF
many	TRBV7-2	13	-	TRBJ2-7	TGTGCCAGCAGCTCGAGGGGGGGATACGAGCAGTACTTC	CASSSRGGYEQYF
-	TRBV5-1	13	-	TRBJ2-5	TGCGCCAGCAGCGCGGGGTTCCAAGAGACCCAGTACTTC	CASSAGFQETQYF
few	TRBV6-1	14	-	TRBJ1-5	TGTGCCAGCAGTCCGGGACATAGCAATCAGCCCCAGCATTTT	CASSPGHSNQPQHF
many	TRBV9	14	-	TRBJ1-1	TGTGCCAGCAGCGTAGCTACGGTAGGCACTGAAGCTTTCTTT	CASSVATVGTEAFF
-	TRBV4-3	16	-	TRBJ2-1	TGCGCCAGCAGCCGAAGGTCCCGGGAGCTAAACAATGAGCAGTTCTTC	CASSRRSRELNNEQFF
few	TRBV20-1	14	-	TRBJ2-1	TGCAGTGCTAGTTCCGGGAGTCTATCCAATGAGCAGTTCTTC	CSASSGSLSNEQFF
-	TRBV6-1	14	-	TRBJ2-7	TGTGCCAGCAGTCTGGACGGGTCGGGCTACGAGCAGTACTTC	CASSLDGSGYEQYF
few	TRBV11-1	18	TRBD2	TRBJ2-1	TGTGCCAGCAGCTTACCGACTAGCGGGGGAGTCTCCTACAATGAGCAGTTCTTC	CASSLPTSGGVSYNEQFF
many	TRBV9	16	-	TRBJ2-7	TGTGCCAGCAGCGTAGAGGTGGCTGCTCAAGCCTACGAGCAGTACTTC	CASSVEVAAQAYEQYF
many	TRBV6-2/TRBV6-3	11	-	TRBJ2-7	TGTGCCAGCAGCCAGGTCTACGAGCAGTACTTC	CASSQVYEQYF
few	TRBV3-1	14	-	TRBJ1-2	TGTGCCAGCAGCCGCCCAAACCCCAATTCTGGCTACACCTTC	CASSRPNPNSGYTF
-	TRBV3-1	16	TRBD1	TRBJ2-7	TGTGCCAGCAGCCCTCTGGCAGGGGGCTTAGTTTACGAGCAGTACTTC	CASSPLAGGLVYEQYF
-	TRBV11-2	18	TRBD1	TRBJ2-5	TGTGCCAGCAGCGCGCGAATCCGGACAGGGGGTGGCCAAGAGACCCAGTACTTC	CASSARIRTGGGQETQYF
many	TRBV4-3	14	-	TRBJ2-7	TGCGCCAGCAGCCAAGACAGTGCCAGCGACGAGCAGTACTTC	CASSQDSASDEQYF
-	TRBV10-1	13	-	TRBJ2-2	TGCGCCAGCAGTGAGTCCGGTCGAGGGGAGCTGTTTTTT	CASSESGRGELFF
many	TRBV6-5	16	TRBD2	TRBJ2-1	TGTGCCAGCAGTTCGCTAAGCGGGATCTCCTACAATGAGCAGTTCTTC	CASSSLSGISYNEQFF
many	TRBV10-3	13	-	TRBJ2-2	TGTGCCATCACCGGGTCAGGGACCGGGGAGCTGTTTTTT	CAITGSGTGELFF
-	TRBV20-1	16	TRBD1	TRBJ1-2	TGCAGCTGTCCTGGGACAGGGGCGTTAGCTAACTATGGCTACACCTTC	CSCPGTGALANYGYTF